Given below is one TCR beta chain in context. The target of this receptor is not known. No clone much larger than this one lies a single base away; base qualities are absent. The trial excluded patients who had a history of autoimmune disease or were on systemic immunosuppression. Peripheral blood for TCR sequencing was collected from all dose cohorts at baseline, on cycle 4 day 1, and on cycle 7 day 1. The samples were drawn from a first-in-human, open-label, multicenter phase I dose-escalation trial of ivuxolimab. Adults with locally advanced or metastatic melanoma, renal cell, hepatocellular, or head and neck squamous cell carcinoma were enrolled in the trial. Before TCR sequencing, CD4+ T cells and CD8+ T cells were sorted from peripheral blood as separate populations. As encoded in the germline V gene, CDR1 is MNHGY while CDR2 is SAAAGT. From the cysteine up to the phenylalanine, the CDR3 has a length of 17 residues. Here the CDR3 DNA is all that survives: 51 bases in frame from base 1. The germline V and J ends show losses of 0 bases and 8 bases respectively, and no gene match explains 11 bases of the junction.

The data belong to a study of OX40 agonist ivuxolimab in advanced cancers. About the full investigation: The costimulatory receptor OX40 (CD134) was targeted by ivuxolimab, a fully human IgG2 agonistic monoclonal antibody. Intravenous ivuxolimab was administered to patients every 2 weeks at six dose levels: 0.01, 0.1, 0.3, 1.5, 3 and 10 mg/kg. Of the roughly 54 dose-escalation patients, hepatocellular carcinoma was present in roughly 19, melanoma in roughly 15, renal cell carcinoma in 9 and head and neck cancer in 9. In the dose-escalation cohort, more than 75% of patients were male, and the mean age was roughly 60 years, with a range of about 23 to 90. Patients were allowed to have had prior anti-PD-1, anti-PD-L1 or anti-CTLA-4 therapy, and roughly two fifths of the dose-escalation patients had been treated with checkpoint inhibitors. Three dose-escalation patients achieved partial responses, one with hepatocellular carcinoma and two with cutaneous melanoma. Peripheral TCRbeta sequencing aimed to test whether ivuxolimab altered TCR sequence diversity and caused clonal T-cell expansion. The paper describes the monotherapy dose-escalation part (N of about 50 patients) of the phase I trial of ivuxolimab.

Results the study describes overall, beyond this receptor: Low levels of normalized T-cell clonal expansion were also seen in some nonresponding patients. In the 0.1-3.0 mg/kg groups, partial responders had among the lowest normalized peripheral clonal expansion, particularly in CD8+ T cells. At doses of 0.1 to 3.0 mg/kg, clonal expansion of both CD4+ and CD8+ T cells in blood was seen between baseline and week 6. After ivuxolimab, CD8+ T cells had more expanded clones than CD4+ T cells on average. Which antigens the clonally expanded peripheral T cells were specific for was not determined.

Genomic DNA was extracted from sorted cells for sequencing of the TCRbeta CDR3 region. TCRbeta CDR3 regions were sequenced using the immunoSEQ Assay. TCRdb holds this immuneACCESS table with in-frame rearrangements only. Some clones are missing; in checked studies, unresolved V genes explain under half, and the rest has no known cause. This sample lists 72,000 or so clones; over 75% were detected once. The ten largest clonotypes hold 0.24% of the sample. This material consisted of CD4+ or CD8+ T cells sorted from blood, taken in a trial of the OX40 agonist ivuxolimab. The receptor chain draws on TRBV6-8 and TRBJ1-5; 9 of the junction bases match TRBD1. The TCR sequence derives from an adult with an advanced solid tumor such as melanoma, head and neck, liver or kidney cancer. For the CDR3, the sequence is CASSYSVRDREFEPQHF. The sequence in DNA is TGTGCCAGCAGTTACTCGGTCCGGGACAGGGAGTTTGAGCCCCAGCATTTT.